This T cell receptor (beta chain) was observed in a study of vaccination and CD4 T cells after COVID-19. Turning to the study itself: Two of the convalescents were Hispanic, and the group consisted of six males and four females. Two doses of either BNT162b2 or mRNA-1273 vaccine went to participants.

With the Oncomine TCR Beta short-read assay, DNA from cultured CD4+ T cells was sequenced. The template was genomic DNA from cultured CD4+ T cells. TCRdb re-derived calls from the PCR reads in MiXCR, one entry per CDR3 protein. The data show more than 10,000 distinct CDR3 sequences, 32% seen once. V lost 2 bases and J lost 0, with 19 bases in between. The germline V gene encodes CDR1 DFQATT and CDR2 SNEGSKA (reference sequence). This CDR3 has 17 residues. A word on this clonotype: The target antigen is unknown.

Treatment meaning: roughly nine-day PBMC culture with coronavirus spike peptide pools or control peptides (ViraFEST assay). Negative selection isolated the CD4+ T cells once the cells had been cultured for less than 13 days. This chain links TRBV20-1 with TRBJ1-1, with a tentative D call TRBD1 (5 bases). The sample here was CD4+ T cells from blood, cultured in vitro, taken after SARS-CoV-2 vaccination. The source of this sequence is a human donor who had recovered from COVID-19. CDR3 protein: CSARWIRGDVVNTEAFF. Here the CDR3 DNA reads TGCAGTGCTAGATGGATACGGGGGGATGTAGTGAACACTGAAGCTTTCTTT.